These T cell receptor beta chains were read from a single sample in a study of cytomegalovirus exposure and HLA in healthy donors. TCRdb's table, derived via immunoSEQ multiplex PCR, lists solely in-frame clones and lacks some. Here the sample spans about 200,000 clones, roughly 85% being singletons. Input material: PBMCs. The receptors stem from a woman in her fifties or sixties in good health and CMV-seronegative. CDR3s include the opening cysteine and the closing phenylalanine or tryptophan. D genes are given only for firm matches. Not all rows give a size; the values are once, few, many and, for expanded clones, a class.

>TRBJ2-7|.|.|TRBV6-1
TGTGCCAGCAGAATGACAGTACTATCCTACGAGCAGTACTTC
CASRMTVLSYEQYF
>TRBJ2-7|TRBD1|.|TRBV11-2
TGTGCCAGCAGCCCAAAGTGGGACAGTGTCTACGAGCAGTACTTC
CASSPKWDSVYEQYF
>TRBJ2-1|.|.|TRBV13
TGTGCCAGCAGTCGGGTCTCCTACAATGAGCAGTTCTTC
CASSRVSYNEQFF
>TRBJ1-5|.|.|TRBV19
TGTGCCAGTAGTCTTCTCGGGACACTTAGCAATCAGCCCCAGCATTTT
CASSLLGTLSNQPQHF
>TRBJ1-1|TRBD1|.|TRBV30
TGTGCCTGGAGCCGGACAGGGGTTACCACTGAAGCTTTCTTT
CAWSRTGVTTEAFF
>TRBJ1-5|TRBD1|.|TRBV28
TGTGCCAGCAGTCCCCCGGGACAGGGGAATCAGCCCCAGCATTTT
CASSPPGQGNQPQHF
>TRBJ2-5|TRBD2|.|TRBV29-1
TGCAGCGTTGACGAAGCGGGAGGCCCTCGGGAGACCCAGTACTTC
CSVDEAGGPRETQYF
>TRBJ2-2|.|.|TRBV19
TGTGCCAGTAGTATAGAGCCGAGCACCGGGGAGCTGTTTTTT
CASSIEPSTGELFF
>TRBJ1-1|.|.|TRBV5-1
TGCGCCAGCAGCTTGGGCCCAGTCGAAGTCGGGGCTTTCTTT
CASSLGPVEVGAFF
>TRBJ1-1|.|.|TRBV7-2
TGTGCCAGCAGCGCCTCACAGGGACCGGGAGCTTTCTTT
CASSASQGPGAFF
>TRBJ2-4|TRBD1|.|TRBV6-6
TGTGCCAGCACCCAAGGGACAGCTCTAGCCAAAAACATTCAGTACTTC
CASTQGTALAKNIQYF
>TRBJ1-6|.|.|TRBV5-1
TGCGCCAGCAGCTTGGTTTCCGGGTCGGGGTCACCCCTCCACTTT
CASSLVSGSGSPLHF
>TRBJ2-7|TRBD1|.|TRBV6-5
TGTGCCAGCAGTTACACCGGGACAGAGACCTACGAGCAGTACTTC
CASSYTGTETYEQYF
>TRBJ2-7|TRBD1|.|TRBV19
TGTGCCAGTAGTACCCTGGGGACAGGTCTCTACGAGCAGTACTTC
CASSTLGTGLYEQYF
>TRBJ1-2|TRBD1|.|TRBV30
TGTGCCTGGAGTGGGGGACAGGGGAGTTGGGGCTACACCTTC
CAWSGGQGSWGYTF
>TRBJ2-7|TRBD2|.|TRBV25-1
TGTGCCAGCACCAACACCGGGACTAGCGTCTCCGAGCAGTACTTC
CASTNTGTSVSEQYF
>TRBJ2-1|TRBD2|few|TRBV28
TGTGCCAGCAGCTTAGCGGGAGGTGGAGTAGGCTCCTACAATGAGCAGTTCTTC
CASSLAGGGVGSYNEQFF
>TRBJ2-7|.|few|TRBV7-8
TGTGCCAGCAGGACAGCTATGACCTACGAGCAGTACTTC
CASRTAMTYEQYF
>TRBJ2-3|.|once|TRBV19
TGTGCCAGTAGTATGACTGCTCCTAGCACAGATACGCAGTATTTT
CASSMTAPSTDTQYF
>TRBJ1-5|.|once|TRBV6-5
TGTGCCAGCAGCCGTACAGGGCTGAATCAGCCCCAGCATTTT
CASSRTGLNQPQHF
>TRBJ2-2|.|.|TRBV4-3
TGCGCCAGCAGCTCTGGAGGGGCCCAGACCGGGGAGCTGTTTTTT
CASSSGGAQTGELFF
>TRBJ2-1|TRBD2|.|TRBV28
TGTGCCAGCAGTCCGTTGACTAGCGGGACCACCTACAATGAGCAGTTCTTC
CASSPLTSGTTYNEQFF
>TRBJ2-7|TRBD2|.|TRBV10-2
TGCGCTAGCAGTGGACTAGCGGGAGGCTACGAGCAGTACTTC
CASSGLAGGYEQYF
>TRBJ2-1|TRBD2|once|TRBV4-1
TGCGCCAGCAGCCAGGAACTAGCGGTCCTGTACAATGAGCAGTTCTTC
CASSQELAVLYNEQFF
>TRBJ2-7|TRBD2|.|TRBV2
TGTGCCAGCAGTGGCCGGCGGGAGCCCTACGAGCAGTACTTC
CASSGRREPYEQYF
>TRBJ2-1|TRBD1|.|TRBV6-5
TGTGCCAGCAGCTTCGACAGGGAGACTTACAATGAGCAGTTCTTC
CASSFDRETYNEQFF
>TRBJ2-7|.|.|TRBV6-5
TGTGCCAGCAGCGCGACAGAGACGTACGAGCAGTACTTC
CASSATETYEQYF
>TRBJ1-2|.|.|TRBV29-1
TGCAGCGTTGAAGAGGGGGCCAATGGCTACACCTTC
CSVEEGANGYTF
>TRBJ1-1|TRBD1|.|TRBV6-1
TGTGCCAGCTCTCGACAGGGAGGGAACACTGAAGCTTTCTTT
CASSRQGGNTEAFF
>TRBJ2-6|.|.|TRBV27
TGTGCCAGCAGTTCACAGGGCTCTGGGGCCAACGTCCTGACTTTC
CASSSQGSGANVLTF
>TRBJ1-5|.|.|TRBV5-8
TGTGCCAGCAGCTTGGGGGGGACTCGAAAGAACCAGCCCCAGCATTTT
CASSLGGTRKNQPQHF
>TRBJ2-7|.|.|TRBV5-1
TGCGCCAGCAGCTATGCCTCAGGGGCCTACGAGCAGTACTTC
CASSYASGAYEQYF
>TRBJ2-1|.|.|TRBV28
TGTGCCAGCAGTTCCCATCCCCGGGAGCAGTTCTTC
CASSSHPREQFF
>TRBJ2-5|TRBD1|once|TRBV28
TGTGCCAGCAGTCCAGGGGGCCTGGAGACCCAGTACTTC
CASSPGGLETQYF
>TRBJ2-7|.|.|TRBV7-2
TGTGCCAGCAGCTCTTCCTTTGGGGGCCGTTCCTACGAGCAGTACTTC
CASSSSFGGRSYEQYF
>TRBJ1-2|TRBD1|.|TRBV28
TGTGCCAGCACCCTAGGAGACAGGGGGGGTTATGGCTACACCTTC
CASTLGDRGGYGYTF
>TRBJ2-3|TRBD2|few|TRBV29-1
TGCAGCGTTGAAAGGCCTAGCGGGATTAGAACAGATACGCAGTATTTT
CSVERPSGIRTDTQYF
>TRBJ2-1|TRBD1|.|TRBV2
TGTGCCAGCAGCCCCCTGGGACAGGGGGCCGGGGCGGGAGGGAGTGAGCAGTTCTTC
CASSPLGQGAGAGGSEQFF
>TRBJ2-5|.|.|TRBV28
TGTGCCAGCACTATAGGGGTCTTAGAGACCCAGTACTTC
CASTIGVLETQYF